This section outlines one T cell receptor beta chain sequence together with its context. What antigen it recognizes has not been identified. Nothing much larger sits one base from this clone, and base qualities are not available. CDR1 and CDR2 (SGDLS, YYNGEE) derive from the germline V gene. V loses 0 bases, J loses 7 bases, and the germline ends lie 14 bases apart. From the cysteine through the phenylalanine, the CDR3 covers 15 amino acids. The sequence is cut down to CDR3 DNA, 45 bases in frame from base 1. The data originate from a study of post-analysis software for immune sequencing data (dated by TCRdb to about 2015). Study-level background: The recorded disease courses included relapsing-remitting, secondary progressive and progressive-relapsing multiple sclerosis, and some patients had no subtype annotation. The patient repertoires were set against about 12 previously published healthy control repertoires from donors whose ages ranged from 6 to 25 years. A subset of samples was prepared in parallel using single-end sample barcoding, then pooled and co-amplified after Illumina adapter ligation.

The receptor library was made with PCR. The listed sequencing device is Illumina HiSeq 2500. Unique molecular identifiers were incorporated into TCR beta cDNA libraries to reduce PCR and sequencing biases. Per 1 to 10 million input T cells, some 500,000 cDNA molecules were obtained, such that each molecule approximated one T cell. The patient libraries were prepared and sequenced using the same protocol as the earlier healthy control dataset. Samples belonging to the same batch were prepared together, multiplexed and sequenced on a shared HiSeq lane. In the paper's pipeline: MIGEC handled the raw barcoded reads, throwing out single-read molecular identifier groups before consensus assembly and CDR3 extraction. Clonotype tables were post-analysed with VDJtools, and diversity was normalized by down-sampling all datasets to the smallest sample size. In repertoire overlap clustering, CDR3 amino acid sequences, but not nucleotide sequences, were matched to correct batch-related cross-sample contamination. The public reads were reprocessed in TCRdb via fastp at Q25 and MiXCR, keeping in-frame beta chains. Rows matching on CDR3 protein sequence are summarized as one entry with the most common DNA and genes. TCRdb assigned the V and J calls; the authors' analysis was not used. The sample yields 430,000 or so distinct CDR3 sequences; roughly 40% were counted once. Clones ranked in the top ten supply approximately 7.7% of the sample.

To demonstrate the VDJtools post-analysis software, the study profiled TCR beta repertoires from the peripheral blood of about a dozen young patients with multiple sclerosis. Multiple sclerosis patients were children and adolescents aged about 6 to 16 years. Summary of the overall study and its limitations: Patients showed significantly higher frequencies than controls for roughly five TRBV segments, among them TRBV5-6, TRBV5-1 and TRBV20-1. Direct clustering with F measure revealed strong co-clustering of samples prepared in the same batch, which led to a batch-effect correction. The multiple sclerosis patient group was slightly younger than the control group. Compared with controls, multiple sclerosis patients had significantly lower normalized Chao1 diversity, a finding suggesting substantial peripheral T-cell clonal expansion.

The clonotype was recovered from a girl between 2 and 10 years old with multiple sclerosis. Material: blood. The chain couples TRBV9 to TRBJ1-5, with the D gene uncertain. The CDR3 amino acid sequence is: CASSVEPGSGQPQHF. The nucleotide sequence reads TGTGCCAGCAGCGTAGAGCCTGGGAGTGGCCAGCCCCAGCATTTT.